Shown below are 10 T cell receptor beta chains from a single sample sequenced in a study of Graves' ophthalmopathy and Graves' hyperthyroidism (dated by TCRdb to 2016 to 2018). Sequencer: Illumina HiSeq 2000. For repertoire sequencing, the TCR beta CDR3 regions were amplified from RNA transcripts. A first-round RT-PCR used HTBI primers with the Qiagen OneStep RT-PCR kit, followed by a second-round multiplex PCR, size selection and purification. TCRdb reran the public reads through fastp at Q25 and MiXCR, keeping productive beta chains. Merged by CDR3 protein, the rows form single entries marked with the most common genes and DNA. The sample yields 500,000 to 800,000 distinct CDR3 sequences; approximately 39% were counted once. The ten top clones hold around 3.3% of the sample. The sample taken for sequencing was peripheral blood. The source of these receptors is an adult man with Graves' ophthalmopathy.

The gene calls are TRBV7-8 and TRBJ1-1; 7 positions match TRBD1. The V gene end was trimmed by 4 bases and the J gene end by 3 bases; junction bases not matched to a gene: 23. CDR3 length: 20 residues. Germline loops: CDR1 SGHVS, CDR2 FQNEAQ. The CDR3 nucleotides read TGTGCCAGCAGCTCATCCCCGGGACAGATTAACACCGGGGGAGACACTGAAGCTTTCTTT. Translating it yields CASSSSPGQINTGGDTEAFF.

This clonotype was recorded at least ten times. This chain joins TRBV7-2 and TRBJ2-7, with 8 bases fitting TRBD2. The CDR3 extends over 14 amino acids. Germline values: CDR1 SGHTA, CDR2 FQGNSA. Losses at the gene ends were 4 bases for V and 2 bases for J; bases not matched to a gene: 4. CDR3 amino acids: CASSWGLETYEQYF. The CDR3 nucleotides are TGTGCCAGCAGCTGGGGACTAGAGACCTACGAGCAGTACTTC.

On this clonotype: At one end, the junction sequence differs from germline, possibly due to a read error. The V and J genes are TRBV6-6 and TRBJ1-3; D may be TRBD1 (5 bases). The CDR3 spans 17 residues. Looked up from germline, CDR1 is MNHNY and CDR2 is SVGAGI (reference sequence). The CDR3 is CASSTRNSRGSGSTIYF. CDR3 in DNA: TGTGCCAGCAGCACCCGAAATTCTAGGGGCTCTGGAAGCACCATATATTTT.

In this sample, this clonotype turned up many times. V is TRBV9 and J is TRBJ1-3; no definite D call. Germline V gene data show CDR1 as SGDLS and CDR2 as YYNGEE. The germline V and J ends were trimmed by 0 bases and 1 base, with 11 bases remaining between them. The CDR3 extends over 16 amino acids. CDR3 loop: CASSVGGAPSGNTIYF. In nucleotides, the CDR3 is TGTGCCAGCAGCGTAGGGGGTGCGCCATCTGGAAACACCATATATTTT.

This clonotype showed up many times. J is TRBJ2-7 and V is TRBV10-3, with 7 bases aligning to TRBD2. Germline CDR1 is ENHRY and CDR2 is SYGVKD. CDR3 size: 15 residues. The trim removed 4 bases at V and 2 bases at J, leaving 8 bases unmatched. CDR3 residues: CAISGAGTKAYEQYF. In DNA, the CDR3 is TGTGCCATCAGTGGAGCCGGGACTAAGGCCTACGAGCAGTACTTC.

CDR3 region: CASSLDSQGDTEAFF. As DNA, the CDR3 is TGTGCCAGCAGCTTAGACTCACAGGGTGACACTGAAGCTTTCTTT. The rearrangement links TRBV11-2 to TRBJ1-1, with D possibly matching TRBD1 (6 bases). Germline V lookup: CDR1 SGHAT, CDR2 FQNNGV. The CDR3 is made up of 15 amino acids. The germline V and J ends were trimmed by 0 bases and 3 bases, with 11 bases remaining between them. Full variable domain (rest looked up from reference TRBV11-2 and TRBJ1-1): EAGVAQSPRYKIIEKRQSVAFWCNPISGHATLYWYQQILGQGPKLLIQFQNNGVVDDSQLPKDRFSAERLKGVDSTLKIQPAKLEDSAVYLCASSLDSQGDTEAFFGQGTRLTVV.

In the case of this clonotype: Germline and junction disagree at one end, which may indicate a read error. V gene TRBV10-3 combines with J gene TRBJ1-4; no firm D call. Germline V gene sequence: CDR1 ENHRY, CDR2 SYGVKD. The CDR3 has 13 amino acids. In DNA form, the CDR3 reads TGTGCCAGCAGTTACTCGGGATCTGAAAAACTGTTTTTT. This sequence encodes CASSYSGSEKLFF.

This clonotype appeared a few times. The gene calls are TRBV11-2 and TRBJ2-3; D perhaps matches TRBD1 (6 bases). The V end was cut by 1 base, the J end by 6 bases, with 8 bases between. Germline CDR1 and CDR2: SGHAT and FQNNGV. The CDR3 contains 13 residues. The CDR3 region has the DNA TGTGCCAGCAGCTTAGGGCAGGGGGATACGCAGTATTTT. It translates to CASSLGQGDTQYF.

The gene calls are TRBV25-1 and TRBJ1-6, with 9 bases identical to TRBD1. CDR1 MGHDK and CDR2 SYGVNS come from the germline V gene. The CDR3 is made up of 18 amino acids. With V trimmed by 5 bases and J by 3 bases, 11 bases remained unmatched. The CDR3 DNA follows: TGTGCCAGCAGTTTGGGGCCGGGACAGGGCGGCTATAATTCACCCCTCCACTTT. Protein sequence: CASSLGPGQGGYNSPLHF.

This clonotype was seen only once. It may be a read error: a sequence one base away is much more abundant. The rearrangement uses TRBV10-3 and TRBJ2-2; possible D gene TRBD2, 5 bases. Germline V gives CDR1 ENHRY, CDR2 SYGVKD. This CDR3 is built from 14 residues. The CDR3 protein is CAISDLSGTGELLF. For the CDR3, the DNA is TGTGCCATCAGTGACCTATCAGGCACCGGGGAGCTGCTTTTT.